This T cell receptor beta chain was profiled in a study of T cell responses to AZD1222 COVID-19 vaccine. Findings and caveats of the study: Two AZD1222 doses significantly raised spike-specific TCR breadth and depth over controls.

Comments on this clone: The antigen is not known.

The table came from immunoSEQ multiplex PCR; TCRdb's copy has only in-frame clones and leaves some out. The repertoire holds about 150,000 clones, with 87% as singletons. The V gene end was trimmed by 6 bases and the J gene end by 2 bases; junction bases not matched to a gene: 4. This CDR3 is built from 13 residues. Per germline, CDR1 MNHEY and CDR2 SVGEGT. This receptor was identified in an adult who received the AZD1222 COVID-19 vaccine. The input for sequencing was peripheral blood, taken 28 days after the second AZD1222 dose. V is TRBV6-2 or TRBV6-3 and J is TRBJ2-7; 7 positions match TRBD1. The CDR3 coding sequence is TGTGCCAGCAGGCCTGGGACAGCCTACGAGCAGTACTTC. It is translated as CASRPGTAYEQYF.